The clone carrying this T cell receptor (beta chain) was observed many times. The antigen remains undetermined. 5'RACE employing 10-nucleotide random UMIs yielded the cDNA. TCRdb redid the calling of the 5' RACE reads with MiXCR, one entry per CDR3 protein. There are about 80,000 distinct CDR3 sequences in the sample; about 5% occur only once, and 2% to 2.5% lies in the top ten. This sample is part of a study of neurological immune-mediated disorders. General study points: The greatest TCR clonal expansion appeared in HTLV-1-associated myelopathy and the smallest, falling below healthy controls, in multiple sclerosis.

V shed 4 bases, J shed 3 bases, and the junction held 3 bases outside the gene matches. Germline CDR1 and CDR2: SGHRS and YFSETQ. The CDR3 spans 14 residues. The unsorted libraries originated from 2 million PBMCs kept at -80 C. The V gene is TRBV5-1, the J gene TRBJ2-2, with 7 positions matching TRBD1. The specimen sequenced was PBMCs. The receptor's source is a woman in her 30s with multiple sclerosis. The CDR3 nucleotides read TGCGCCAGCAGCCCCCAGGGGGACACCGGGGAGCTGTTTTTT. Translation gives CASSPQGDTGELFF. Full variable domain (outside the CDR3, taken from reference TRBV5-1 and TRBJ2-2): KAGVTQTPRYLIKTRGQQVTLSCSPISGHRSVSWYQQTPGQGLQFLFEYFSETQRNKGNFPGRFSGRQFSNSRSEMNVSTLELGDSALYLCASSPQGDTGELFFGEGSRLTVL.